Listed here are 18 T cell receptor beta chains from one sample, sequenced in a study of blood T cell repertoires in COVID-19 (dated by TCRdb to the early 2020s). To prepare the library, the immunoSEQ multiplex PCR assay was applied. TCRdb took over this immuneACCESS table, retaining in-frame rearrangements with V and J assigned. Such tables are incomplete; in checked studies, under half of the missing clones stem from an unresolved V gene, and the remainder is unexplained. The sample table holds 90,000 to 120,000 clones, of which 70% to 85% were seen once. The ten largest clonotypes hold 3% to 4% of the sample. Sequencing was carried out using peripheral blood. These receptors originate from a woman older than 75 with active or convalescent COVID-19.

This chain connects TRBV14 to TRBJ2-2; 8 bases align to TRBD1. CDR1 SGHDN and CDR2 FVKESK come from the germline V gene. Trimming cost V 4 bases and J 5 bases; bases outside gene matches: 3. This CDR3 has 14 amino acids. The CDR3 region has the DNA TGTGCCAGCAGCCCCAACAGGGGGACCGGGGAGCTGTTTTTT. It encodes CASSPNRGTGELFF.

The genes are TRBV7-2 and TRBJ2-7, with 10 bases lining up with TRBD2. The CDR3 contains 14 residues. J was trimmed by 1 base and V by 5 bases; bases with no gene match: 2. CDR1 and CDR2 from the germline V gene are SGHTA and FQGNSA. CDR3 DNA sequence: TGTGCCAGCAGCCAAGCGGGGGGGTCCTACGAGCAGTACTTC. It translates to CASSQAGGSYEQYF. The full variable domain, rest sourced from reference TRBV7-2 and TRBJ2-7, is GAGVSQSPSNKVTEKGKDVELRCDPISGHTALYWYRQSLGQGLEFLIYFQGNSAPDKSGLPSDRFSAERTGGSVSTLTIQRTQQEDSAVYLCASSQAGGSYEQYFGPGTRLTVT.

The chain recombines TRBV5-1 with TRBJ2-3; D gene uncertain. CDR1 and CDR2 (germline): SGHRS, YFSETQ. With 0 bases removed from V and 2 bases from J, the gap between germline ends came to 10 bases. This CDR3 has 15 amino acids. This CDR3 reads CASSLGPTPTDTQYF. The CDR3 DNA sequence: TGCGCCAGCAGCTTGGGGCCCACGCCCACAGATACGCAGTATTTT.

This clone was found a few times. The chain carries TRBV3-1 (or the pseudogene TRBV3-2) and TRBJ1-2; no clear D gene. Germline-derived CDR1 and CDR2 are LGHDT and YNNKEL (reference sequence). CDR3 length equals 14 residues. V was cut by 2 bases and J by 5 bases, with 12 bases left in between. Here the CDR3 reads CASSQWTTPYGYTF. CDR3 bases: TGTGCCAGCAGCCAATGGACTACACCATATGGCTACACCTTC.

The chain employs TRBV11-2 and TRBJ1-1, with no clear D. Germline V gene lookup returns CDR1 SGHAT and CDR2 FQNNGV. The V end lost 0 bases, the J end lost 1 base, and 6 bases lay between the germline ends. The CDR3 loop spans 14 amino acids. The CDR3 protein is CASSLDPGNTEAFF. The DNA of the CDR3 is TGTGCCAGCAGCTTAGACCCAGGGAACACTGAAGCTTTCTTT. Drawing the rest from reference TRBV11-2 and TRBJ1-1, the complete variable domain is EAGVAQSPRYKIIEKRQSVAFWCNPISGHATLYWYQQILGQGPKLLIQFQNNGVVDDSQLPKDRFSAERLKGVDSTLKIQPAKLEDSAVYLCASSLDPGNTEAFFGQGTRLTVV.

This clone occurred a few times. The chain has TRBV18 and TRBJ1-2, with D maybe TRBD1 (6 bases). The CDR3 runs to 16 residues. V was cut by 0 bases and J by 4 bases, with 15 bases left in between. Germline assignment: CDR1 KGHSH and CDR2 LQKENI. In DNA form, the CDR3 reads TGTGCCAGCTCACCACCGGTTGGGGGCTATAGCTATGGCTACACCTTC. Residues: CASSPPVGGYSYGYTF. Complete variable domain (other parts from reference TRBV18 and TRBJ1-2): NAGVMQNPRHLVRRRGQEARLRCSPMKGHSHVYWYRQLPEEGLKFMVYLQKENIIDESGMPKERFSAEFPKEGPSILRIQQVVRGDSAAYFCASSPPVGGYSYGYTFGSGTRLTVV.

The J gene is TRBJ1-4, the V gene TRBV5-1; TRBD1 might be the D (5 bases). This CDR3 has 15 amino acids. With 0 bases removed from V and 0 bases from J, the gap between germline ends came to 6 bases. The V gene's germline CDR1 is SGHRS and CDR2 YFSETQ. The CDR3 is CASSLGQSTNEKLFF. CDR3 sequence (DNA): TGCGCCAGCAGCTTGGGACAGTCAACTAATGAAAAACTGTTTTTT. The complete variable domain, with remaining parts taken from reference TRBV5-1 and TRBJ1-4, reads KAGVTQTPRYLIKTRGQQVTLSCSPISGHRSVSWYQQTPGQGLQFLFEYFSETQRNKGNFPGRFSGRQFSNSRSEMNVSTLELGDSALYLCASSLGQSTNEKLFFGSGTQLSVL.

The rearrangement links TRBV28 to TRBJ2-2, with 8 bases that match TRBD1. CDR1 MDHEN and CDR2 SYDVKM come from the germline V gene. Trimming removed 10 bases from V and 6 bases from J; junction bases left unmatched: 13. The CDR3 length is 15 residues. This CDR3 reads CATRMDRAVAGELFF. The CDR3 coding sequence is TGTGCCACACGAATGGACAGGGCAGTTGCCGGGGAGCTGTTTTTT.

The J gene is TRBJ1-6, the V gene TRBV25-1, with 8 positions matching TRBD1. Germline values: CDR1 MGHDK, CDR2 SYGVNS. This CDR3 is 12 amino acids long. Trimming at V came to 10 bases and at J to 7 bases, leaving 3 bases not matched to a gene. The CDR3 DNA is TGTGCCACCGGGACAGGAAATTCACCCCTCCACTTT. It specifies CATGTGNSPLHF.

The gene calls are TRBV25-1 and TRBJ2-3; 7 bases are shared with TRBD1. CDR1 is MGHDK and CDR2 is SYGVNS in the germline V gene. V was pared by 6 bases and J by 3 bases, with 15 bases of the junction left unmatched. The CDR3 loop spans 17 amino acids. The chain's CDR3 is CASSAPVAGGITDTQYF. The CDR3 region has the DNA TGTGCCAGCAGCGCCCCCGTGGCAGGGGGTATAACAGATACGCAGTATTTT.

Here the CDR3 DNA reads TGTGCCAGCAGTTTAACTGGCGGAAGAGTCGGGGGCTACACCTTC. Translating gives CASSLTGGRVGGYTF. The chain links TRBV28 to TRBJ1-2, with D uncertain. The length of the CDR3 is 15 residues. The V gene lost 2 bases and the J gene lost 8 bases, with 18 bases spanning the gap. The germline CDR1 and CDR2 sequences are MDHEN and SYDVKM.

The chain has TRBV18 and TRBJ1-5; D not certain. Germline assignment: CDR1 KGHSH and CDR2 LQKENI. This CDR3 spans 13 amino acids. V was cut by 4 bases and J by 3 bases, with 7 bases left in between. CDR3: CASSRADNQPQHF. The CDR3, as DNA: TGTGCCAGCTCACGGGCCGACAATCAGCCCCAGCATTTT.

The V gene is TRBV15, the J gene TRBJ1-5; D not certain. The CDR3 is 16 amino acids. Trimming left V 3 bases short and J 1 base short, with 13 bases between. Germline CDR1 is LNHNV and CDR2 is YYDKDF (reference sequence). CDR3 nucleotide sequence: TGTGCCACCAGCAGGACCACTAAAAAAAGCAATCAGCCCCAGCATTTT. Translated, it gives CATSRTTKKSNQPQHF.

The chain has TRBV30 and TRBJ2-1; TRBD2 agrees at 16 bases. Germline trimming cut 5 bases from V and 8 bases from J; bases unmatched to any gene: 6. Per the germline V gene, CDR1 is GTSNPN and CDR2 is SVGIG (reference sequence). The CDR3 is made up of 15 amino acids. The CDR3: CAWGTSGRARYEQFF. The CDR3 DNA reads as TGTGCCTGGGGGACTAGCGGGAGGGCCAGGTATGAGCAGTTCTTC.

This clone was seen only once. One junction end does not reproduce the germline sequence, and a read error may be involved. This sequence joins TRBV6-6 and TRBJ1-1; TRBD1 matches at 7 bases. The CDR3 spans 12 residues. Germline CDR1 and CDR2: MNHNY and SVGAGI (reference sequence). The CDR3 loop is CASSYTETGFLF. The CDR3 nucleotides are TGTGCCAGCAGTTACACCGAGACAGGGTTCCTCTTT.

The V call is TRBV9, the J call TRBJ1-1, with a possible D match to TRBD1 (5 bases). This CDR3 contains 13 residues. CDR1 and CDR2 (germline): SGDLS, YYNGEE. V lost 0 bases and J lost 7, with 10 bases in between. The DNA of the CDR3 is TGTGCCAGCAGCGTAGTCAGGGTCGGTGAAGCTTTCTTT. This sequence encodes CASSVVRVGEAFF.

This chain uses TRBV10-3 with TRBJ2-6, with D possibly being TRBD1 (6 bases). Trimming pared 6 bases from V and 0 bases from J, leaving 9 bases between. CDR1 and CDR2 from the germline V gene are ENHRY and SYGVKD. The CDR3 loop spans 15 amino acids. The CDR3 sequence: CAISTGSSGANVLTF. CDR3 sequence (DNA): TGTGCCATCAGCACAGGGAGCTCTGGGGCCAACGTCCTGACTTTC.

This chain connects TRBV7-2 to TRBJ1-5; 9 bases agree with TRBD1. This CDR3 is 14 amino acids long. J lost 2 bases, V lost 4 bases, and 0 bases had no gene match. Germline-derived CDR1 and CDR2 are SGHTA and FQGNSA. The CDR3 DNA follows: TGTGCCAGCAGCTGGACAGGGGGCAATCAGCCCCAGCATTTT. Its translation: CASSWTGGNQPQHF.